Each of the 18 T cell receptor beta chains below was sequenced from the same sample in a study of T cell repertoires in cytomegalovirus infection. One entry per CDR3 protein, called by TCRdb with MiXCR from the reads. This sample has roughly 200,000 distinct CDR3 sequences; roughly a sixth occur once, and the top ten carry roughly 24%. The sample was CD8+ T cells from PBMCs. These receptors originate from a human donor in good health (CMV status not recorded). Some clones in this sample may be carry-over from other donors' samples.

The chain employs TRBV7-6 and TRBJ1-2; 8 bases agree with TRBD1. CDR3 length equals 15 residues. J lost 4 bases, V lost 3 bases, and 7 bases had no gene match. Per the germline V gene, CDR1 is SGHVS and CDR2 is FNYEAQ. CDR3: CASSFKSTGVYGYTF. CDR3 in DNA: TGTGCCAGCAGCTTTAAATCGACAGGGGTCTATGGCTACACCTTC.

In its sample, this clonotype was seen a few times. This chain uses TRBV7-9 with TRBJ2-7, with D possibly TRBD1 on 5 matching bases. Trimming cost V 5 bases and J 4 bases, with 15 bases left between them. The CDR3 length is 14 residues. Germline CDR1 SEHNR, CDR2 FQNEAQ (reference sequence). The CDR3 loop reads CASSDSPRLYEQYF. CDR3 bases: TGTGCCAGCAGCGACAGTCCCCGTTTGTACGAGCAGTACTTC.

This clonotype turned up a few times. The germline gene is not matched at one end of the junction; a read error may be the cause. V usage is TRBV6-6 and J usage is TRBJ2-2, with 8 bases that match TRBD2. Germline V gene lookup returns CDR1 MNHNY and CDR2 SVGAGI (reference sequence). The CDR3 extends over 16 amino acids. CDR3 region: CASNYGLATSTGELFF. CDR3 nucleotide sequence: TGTGCCAGCAATTACGGACTAGCAACGAGTACCGGGGAGCTGTTTTTT.

This clonotype was counted a few times. The CDR3 reads CSARDWTARNTEAFF. In nucleotides, the CDR3 is TGCAGTGCTAGGGACTGGACGGCGAGGAACACTGAAGCTTTCTTT. The chain joins TRBV20-1 to TRBJ1-1, with unresolved D. Trimming stripped 3 bases from V and 1 base from J, with 15 bases between. The CDR3 runs 15 residues. Germline V gene data show CDR1 as DFQATT and CDR2 as SNEGSKA (reference sequence).

The chain is built from TRBV12-3 or TRBV12-4 and TRBJ2-1; a weak D match, TRBD1 (5 bases). The CDR3 contains 15 residues. Trimming removed 3 bases from V and 6 bases from J, with 15 bases in between. The CDR3 spells CASSLGPRGFNEQFF. The CDR3 DNA is TGTGCCAGCAGTTTGGGGCCGAGAGGTTTCAATGAGCAGTTCTTC.

In this sample, this clonotype turned up a few times. The rearrangement uses TRBV10-3 and TRBJ1-2; perhaps TRBD1 as D (5 bases). The CDR3 has 13 residues. CDR1 is ENHRY, CDR2 SYGVKD, per germline. The ends were cut back, 6 bases at V and 6 bases at J, with 14 bases in the middle. The CDR3 DNA reads TGTGCCATCAGATCTTTCAGGGATCATGGCTACACCTTC. This sequence encodes CAIRSFRDHGYTF.

The chain couples TRBV7-2 to TRBJ2-7; possibly TRBD1 for D (7 bases). V gave up 4 bases and J gave up 3 bases, with 13 bases separating them. The CDR3 has 14 amino acids. In germline, CDR1 is SGHTA, CDR2 FQGNSA. The CDR3 coding sequence is TGTGCCAGCAGCTCCAATCAGGGGGGCTACGAGCAGTACTTC. It codes for CASSSNQGGYEQYF.

This chain uses TRBV9 with TRBJ1-4; unclear D gene. The CDR3 extends over 12 amino acids. Germline values: CDR1 SGDLS, CDR2 YYNGEE. Trimming stripped 0 bases from V and 12 bases from J, with 9 bases between. The CDR3, as DNA: TGTGCCAGCAGCGTAGACGGGATGGAACTGTTTTTT. Protein sequence: CASSVDGMELFF.

The chain couples TRBV7-6 to TRBJ2-2; D not resolved. From germline, CDR1 is SGHVS and CDR2 FNYEAQ. The CDR3 is 11 residues long. V gave up 5 bases and J gave up 6 bases, with 4 bases separating them. Written as DNA, the CDR3 is TGTGCCAGCAGCCGGCCCGGGGAGCTGTTTTTT. Encoded protein: CASSRPGELFF.

The sample holds a few counts of this clonotype. V is TRBV6-2 or TRBV6-3 and J is TRBJ2-7; 9 nucleotides match TRBD1. This CDR3 is 14 amino acids long. V gave up 2 bases and J gave up 6 bases; unmatched junction bases: 5. Germline CDR1 is MNHEY and CDR2 is SVGEGT. CDR3 nucleotides: TGTGCCAGCAGTTACGCCGGGACAGGGATCGAGCAGTACTTC. Its translation: CASSYAGTGIEQYF.

The J gene is TRBJ2-1, the V gene TRBV25-1; D might be TRBD1 (6 bases). V was shortened by 5 bases and J by 3 bases, with 14 bases between the two germline ends. Germline V CDR1 and CDR2: MGHDK, SYGVNS. This CDR3 has 15 amino acids. CDR3 DNA sequence: TGTGCCAGCAGTACATTAGGGGGAGACTACAATGAGCAGTTCTTC. Its protein is CASSTLGGDYNEQFF.

The table lists this clonotype with a few counts. V is TRBV10-3 and J is TRBJ1-2; perhaps TRBD1 as D (5 bases). The V gene's germline CDR1 is ENHRY and CDR2 SYGVKD. V lost 0 bases and J 4 bases, leaving 15 bases between the germline ends. This CDR3 region has 16 residues. CDR3 in amino acids: CAISESFAGTAYGYTF. CDR3 sequence (DNA): TGTGCCATCAGTGAGTCGTTTGCTGGGACTGCCTATGGCTACACCTTC.

This clonotype was counted only a few times. J is TRBJ2-7 and V is TRBV6-2 or TRBV6-3; D ambiguous. V gave up 7 bases and J gave up 2 bases, with 15 bases separating them. CDR1 and CDR2 (germline): MNHEY, SVGEGT. The CDR3 loop spans 14 amino acids. The CDR3 sequence: CASKPAVKPYEQYF. The CDR3, as DNA: TGTGCCAGCAAACCGGCGGTAAAACCCTACGAGCAGTACTTC.

In its sample, this clonotype was seen a few times. The CDR3 region is CASRKYQETQYF. CDR3 nucleotides: TGTGCCAGCAGAAAGTACCAAGAGACCCAGTACTTC. The chain joins TRBV2 to TRBJ2-5; no clear D. V was pared by 6 bases and J by 0 bases, with 5 bases between. The germline V gene has CDR1 SNHLY and CDR2 FYNNEI. This CDR3 region has 12 residues.

This clonotype was found many times. The CDR3 spells CASSFIAPAAGDEQYF. CDR3 sequence (DNA): TGTGCCAGCAGCTTTATAGCGCCTGCTGCCGGGGACGAGCAGTACTTC. The chain employs TRBV7-2 and TRBJ2-7; D perhaps matches TRBD2 (5 bases). Per germline, CDR1 SGHTA and CDR2 FQGNSA. This CDR3 spans 16 amino acids. Trimming took 3 bases from V and 5 from J, leaving 20 bases between them. Full variable domain (remainder filled in from reference TRBV7-2 and TRBJ2-7): GAGVSQSPSNKVTEKGKDVELRCDPISGHTALYWYRQSLGQGLEFLIYFQGNSAPDKSGLPSDRFSAERTGGSVSTLTIQRTQQEDSAVYLCASSFIAPAAGDEQYFGPGTRLTVT.

The chain employs TRBV6-2 or TRBV6-3 and TRBJ1-1; the match to TRBD1 covers 7 bases. The CDR3 consists of 15 residues. The ends lost 2 bases at V and 4 bases at J; junction bases unmatched: 7. Germline lookup yields CDR1 MNHEY and CDR2 SVGEGT. Written as DNA, the CDR3 is TGTGCCAGCAGTTACGTTGAAGACAGGGCCACTGAAGCTTTCTTT. It encodes CASSYVEDRATEAFF.

This chain uses TRBV20-1 with TRBJ1-5, with D possibly matching TRBD1 (5 bases). Germline loops: CDR1 DFQATT, CDR2 SNEGSKA (reference sequence). Trimming shortened V by 6 bases and J by 5 bases, and 17 bases separated the two germline ends. The CDR3 has 14 residues. The CDR3 sequence is CSASIDSDYQPQHF. In DNA form, the CDR3 reads TGCAGTGCCTCCATCGACAGTGACTATCAGCCCCAGCATTTT.

This clonotype has ten or more counts. The J gene is TRBJ2-7, the V gene TRBV7-8; 7 bases map to TRBD1. V gave up 7 bases and J gave up 2 bases; unmatched junction bases: 5. This CDR3 is built from 13 residues. Germline loops: CDR1 SGHVS, CDR2 FQNEAQ. Here the CDR3 DNA reads TGTGCCAGCACCCACAGGGGCGCCTACGAGCAGTACTTC. Translation: CASTHRGAYEQYF. Using reference TRBV7-8 and TRBJ2-7 for the parts outside the CDR3, the full variable domain is GAGVSQSPRYKVAKRGQDVALRCDPISGHVSLFWYQQALGQGPEFLTYFQNEAQLDKSGLPSDRFFAERPEGSVSTLKIQRTQQEDSAVYLCASTHRGAYEQYFGPGTRLTVT.